This TCR beta chain is drawn from a study of blood T cell repertoires in COVID-19. Clones were read by immunoSEQ multiplex PCR, and TCRdb kept only the in-frame ones, dropping some. The sample has 72,000 or so clones; 75% to 90% are singletons. V lost 4 bases and J lost 9, with 16 bases in between. CDR1 is MDHEN, CDR2 SYDVKM, per germline. This CDR3 comprises 15 residues. The chain recombines TRBV28 with TRBJ1-6; maybe TRBD1 (5 bases). Input material: peripheral blood. The sequence derives from a man in his 70s who had recovered from COVID-19. Here the CDR3 DNA reads TGTGCCAGCAGTTCGTACGCCGGCGGGGGTTCACCCCTCCACTTT. Translating gives CASSSYAGGGSPLHF. The entire variable domain, with the rest obtained from reference TRBV28 and TRBJ1-6, is as follows: DVKVTQSSRYLVKRTGEKVFLECVQDMDHENMFWYRQDPGLGLRLIYFSYDVKMKEKGDIPEGYSVSREKKERFSLILESASTNQTSMYLCASSSYAGGGSPLHFGNGTRLTVT.